This T cell receptor beta chain was retrieved from a study of circulating and synovial CD4+ cells in juvenile arthritis. The study's findings and limits: These blood cells shared more CDR3 sequences with synovium than bulk blood. T cell genome counts differed by at least an order of magnitude between CPL and CD4 samples. The pathogenic-like versus bulk T cell difference escaped Vbeta family analysis.

Trimming took 2 bases from V and 3 from J; bases not matched to a gene: 5. Germline CDR1 SQVTM, CDR2 ANQGSEA. CDR3 size: 14 residues. TCRdb's table, derived via immunoSEQ multiplex PCR, lists solely in-frame clones and lacks some. Among fewer than 35,000 clones listed, 95% to 96% were seen once. This clone was recorded only once. The antigen is not known. The rearrangement joins TRBV29-1 to TRBJ2-7; TRBD1 agrees at 9 bases. The clonotype was recovered from a human donor with juvenile idiopathic arthritis. Specimen: CD4+ T cells from blood. In nucleotides, the CDR3 is TGCAGCGTTGAAACTTCGGACAGGGGCTACGAGCAGTACTTC. Its protein product is CSVETSDRGYEQYF.